One and the same sample provided the 7 T cell receptor beta chains below, sequenced in a study of identical twins. In TCRdb, the 5' RACE reads were re-called with MiXCR into one record per CDR3 protein. The sample yields some 260,000 distinct CDR3 sequences, over 12% seen once. Sequenced: memory (CD45RO+) T cells sorted from blood. Receptors originate from a woman between 18 and 29 years old in good health.

Ten or more counts support this clonotype. The rearrangement links TRBV6-5 to TRBJ2-1, with 12 bases matching TRBD2. This CDR3 has 15 residues. Germline CDR1 and CDR2: MNHEY and SVGAGI. Trimming at V came to 2 bases and at J to 5 bases, leaving 1 base not matched to a gene. The CDR3 loop is CASSYGLAGNNEQFF. CDR3 in DNA: TGTGCCAGCAGTTACGGACTAGCGGGGAACAATGAGCAGTTCTTC.

This clonotype showed up just a few times. The V and J genes are TRBV20-1 and TRBJ1-2, with TRBD1 matching 8 bases. With 6 bases clipped from V and 8 bases from J, the junction kept 5 bases outside the gene matches. The CDR3 has 11 residues. Germline loops: CDR1 DFQATT, CDR2 SNEGSKA (reference sequence). In DNA, the CDR3 is TGCAGTGCACCAGGGGGCTACGGCTACACCTTC. Its translation is CSAPGGYGYTF.

This clonotype appeared a few times. V usage is TRBV12-3 or TRBV12-4 and J usage is TRBJ1-2, with a weak D call TRBD1 (5 bases). Trimming removed 4 bases from V and 1 base from J, with 16 bases in between. The CDR3 is made up of 16 amino acids. The CDR3 spells CASSSGTGLHNYGYTF. The CDR3 bases are TGTGCCAGCAGTTCCGGGACGGGTTTACATAACTATGGCTACACCTTC.

The J gene is TRBJ1-3, the V gene TRBV5-1; the D gene is possibly TRBD1 (5 bases). The V end was cut by 5 bases, the J end by 0 bases, with 12 bases between. Germline CDR1 and CDR2: SGHRS and YFSETQ. The CDR3 is 15 amino acids. CDR3 protein: CASRQAPSSGNTIYF. The CDR3 coding sequence is TGCGCCAGCAGACAGGCCCCTTCCTCTGGAAACACCATATATTTT.

This clonotype has a handful of counts. The chain has TRBV7-9 and TRBJ1-5, with D possibly being TRBD1 (6 bases). This CDR3 has 15 residues. Germline V gene lookup returns CDR1 SEHNR and CDR2 FQNEAQ (reference sequence). The V end lost 9 bases, the J end lost 0 bases, and 15 bases lay between the germline ends. The CDR3 loop is CASKPTGNSNQPQHF. In nucleotides, the CDR3 is TGTGCCAGTAAGCCCACAGGGAATAGCAATCAGCCCCAGCATTTT.

V gene TRBV20-1 combines with J gene TRBJ2-1; TRBD2 is a possible D gene (6 bases). This CDR3 contains 14 residues. V dropped 6 bases and J dropped 5 bases, with 17 bases sitting between them. Germline CDR1 reads DFQATT; CDR2 reads SNEGSKA (reference sequence). CDR3 loop: CSARDLARHNEQFF. In nucleotides, the CDR3 is TGCAGTGCCCGCGACCTAGCGAGACACAATGAGCAGTTCTTC.

The gene calls are TRBV10-2 and TRBJ1-2, with D perhaps matching TRBD1 (5 bases). In germline, CDR1 is WSHSY, CDR2 SAAADI. CDR3 size: 21 residues. V lost 2 bases to trimming and J lost 0 bases, with 28 bases between them. The DNA for the CDR3 is TGCGCCAGCAGTGAGAGGTTGATGGCGGGACTTCTTATGTCAGCTAACTATGGCTACACCTTC. It encodes CASSERLMAGLLMSANYGYTF.